The T cell receptor beta chain under discussion was sequenced for a study of response to subunit inactivated influenza vaccine. Study conclusions and caveats: Seasonal influenza vaccination, on each occasion, was suggested by the authors to recruit few new T cells.

A single record per CDR3 protein comes from TCRdb applying MiXCR to the RT-PCR reads. The table includes roughly 780,000 distinct CDR3 sequences, around 20% detected once. This clonotype was detected ten times or more. Its matching antigen is unknown. This clonotype originated in a man in his fifties or sixties who received an inactivated influenza vaccine. The material was PBMCs from blood, obtained more than 4 days after vaccination.

The CDR3 region is CASSVETSGPGDTQYF. As DNA, the CDR3 is TGCGCCAGCAGCGTAGAGACTAGCGGTCCTGGAGATACGCAGTATTTT. The chain employs TRBV5-1 and TRBJ2-3, with TRBD2 matching over 9 bases. There are 16 residues in the CDR3. Germline V CDR1 and CDR2: SGHRS, YFSETQ. V shed 4 bases and J 5 bases; nucleotides not matched to a gene: 11.